One T cell receptor beta chain is described in this entry. This clonotype occurred a few times. Its antigen has not been determined. No quality values exist for individual bases; no much larger clone is one base distant. From cysteine to phenylalanine, the CDR3 is 15 amino acids long. Only the CDR3 part of the read is kept: 45 bases, read in frame from the first base. The junction shows trimming of 4 bases on V and 5 bases on J, plus 14 bases between the germline ends. In the germline V gene, CDR1 corresponds to SGHVS and CDR2 to FNYEAQ. The data derive from a study of T cell repertoires in cytomegalovirus infection (dated by TCRdb to about 2019). As for the study more broadly: Alongside well-studied HLA-B-restricted epitopes, the peptide stimulations were aimed at recently identified HLA-C-restricted CMV epitopes, whose presentation resists viral immunomodulation. Donor HLA type was relevant to the analysis, because carriage of CMV infection together with the matching HLA type was indicated by public TCR beta signatures.

Instrument used: Illumina HiSeq 1500. The raw public reads went through TCRdb reprocessing: fastp at Q25, MiXCR clone calling, in-frame beta chains kept. When rows share a CDR3 protein, they turn into one entry using the most common DNA and genes. This sample holds under 120,000 distinct CDR3 sequences; over 40% were observed only once. The ten largest clones take up about two thirds of the sample. The treatment or condition label for this specimen denotes: in vitro stimulation with specific CMV peptide epitopes to enrich CMV-specific T cells. Study-wide findings and limitations: In both this cohort and an independent roughly 350-donor cohort, the cumulative frequency of public TCR beta family members distinguished carriers of CMV infection plus the relevant HLA type. The ex vivo response was dominated by HLA-C-restricted CMV-specific TCR beta clonotypes, and the single most frequent clonotype in two of eight donors was supplied by these HLA-C-restricted clonotypes.

This material consisted of CD8+ T cells from cultured PBMCs, taken from culture after CMV antigen stimulation. The sequence came from a human donor in good health (CMV status not recorded). Some clones in this sample may be carry-over from other donors' samples. The rearranged chain carries TRBV7-6 and TRBJ1-4, with TRBD1 tentatively as D gene (5 bases match). In nucleotide form, the sequence is TGTGCCAGCAGCTCCCCACAGGACGGGAATGAAAAACTGTTTTTT. Its protein product is CASSSPQDGNEKLFF.